Each of the 20 T cell receptor beta chains below was sequenced from the same sample in a study of radiotherapy plus CTLA-4 blockade in lung cancer. Method: immunoSEQ multiplex PCR; TCRdb's copy keeps in-frame clones and lacks some. The data contain about 95,000 clones, approximately 78% of them singletons. The specimen was peripheral blood, collected from a patient treated with radiotherapy plus ipilimumab. The receptors originated from a human donor with non-small cell lung cancer who had a partial response to radiotherapy plus ipilimumab.

The J gene is TRBJ2-3, the V gene TRBV27; maybe TRBD1 (5 bases). Looked up from germline, CDR1 is MNHEY and CDR2 is SMNVEV (reference sequence). The CDR3 consists of 14 residues. V was trimmed by 7 bases and J by 5 bases, leaving 16 bases between them. The CDR3 here is CASTRTSVGDTQYF. CDR3 DNA sequence: TGTGCCAGCACCAGGACATCAGTGGGAGATACGCAGTATTTT.

As DNA, the CDR3 is TGTGCCAGCACCGGGACTAGCGGGAGGCTTACGGGTGAGCAGTTCTTC. Its protein is CASTGTSGRLTGEQFF. The chain links TRBV27 to TRBJ2-1; TRBD2 agrees at 15 bases. CDR3 size: 16 residues. From germline, CDR1 is MNHEY and CDR2 SMNVEV (reference sequence). The J segment lost 9 bases and the V segment lost 7 bases, leaving 10 bases of the junction unmatched.

With respect to this clone: One end of the junction does not line up with germline, which may come from a read error. The chain joins TRBV5-1 to TRBJ2-7; no firm D call. This CDR3 has 14 amino acids. Germline CDR1 SGHRS, CDR2 YFSETQ. For the CDR3, the DNA is TGCGCCAGCAGCCCCCAGCATTTAAACTACGAGCAGCACTTC. Amino acid sequence: CASSPQHLNYEQHF.

CDR3 sequence reads: CASSSGQIGNTIYF. The CDR3, as DNA: TGTGCCAGCAGCTCAGGACAGATCGGAAACACCATATATTTT. This chain joins TRBV7-7 and TRBJ1-3; the D gene is possibly TRBD1 (6 bases). This CDR3 has 14 amino acids. V was pared by 4 bases and J by 4 bases, with 11 bases between. Germline V CDR1 and CDR2: SSHAT, FNYEAQ (reference sequence).

This chain joins TRBV27 and TRBJ2-5; 9 bases align to TRBD1. V gave up 4 bases and J gave up 3 bases; unmatched junction bases: 6. The CDR3 totals 15 residues. Germline loops: CDR1 MNHEY, CDR2 SMNVEV (reference sequence). This CDR3 is CASSSFGQGKETQYF. In DNA form, the CDR3 reads TGTGCCAGCAGTTCCTTCGGACAGGGGAAAGAGACCCAGTACTTC.

This chain links TRBV28 with TRBJ1-1; TRBD1 might be the D (6 bases). This CDR3 is 15 amino acids long. The V end was cut by 3 bases, the J end by 5 bases, with 16 bases between. Germline CDR1 MDHEN, CDR2 SYDVKM. The CDR3 nucleotides are TGTGCCAGCAGTTTCGTCGAGGGGGTGCGTACTGAAGCTTTCTTT. Its protein is CASSFVEGVRTEAFF.

The chain joins TRBV18 to TRBJ1-1, with a weak D call TRBD1 (5 bases). CDR1 is KGHSH and CDR2 is LQKENI in the germline V gene. The V gene lost 3 bases and the J gene lost 4 bases, with 15 bases spanning the gap. The CDR3 extends over 15 amino acids. CDR3 region: CASSPGLGGGTEAFF. DNA for the CDR3: TGTGCCAGCTCACCTGGGCTGGGGGGTGGCACTGAAGCTTTCTTT.

The chain recombines TRBV19 with TRBJ2-7; no definite D call. Germline assignment: CDR1 LNHDA and CDR2 SQIVND (reference sequence). This CDR3 is 15 amino acids long. Trimming removed 10 bases at V and 0 bases at J, with 19 bases between. The CDR3 bases are TGTGCCACAAAAAAAGGTGGGCTGAGCTCCTACGAGCAGTACTTC. This translates into CATKKGGLSSYEQYF.

This sequence joins TRBV7-2 and TRBJ2-2; 7 nucleotides agree with TRBD2. The CDR3 sequence is 15 residues long. Trimming took 4 bases from V and 5 from J; bases not matched to a gene: 7. Germline CDR1 is SGHTA and CDR2 is FQGNSA. This chain's CDR3 is CASSSRTRGTGELFF. The CDR3 DNA reads as TGTGCCAGCAGCTCTCGGACTAGGGGTACCGGGGAGCTGTTTTTT.

This clone occurred once. This sequence joins TRBV5-1 and TRBJ1-1, with a tentative D call TRBD1 (6 bases). Germline V gives CDR1 SGHRS, CDR2 YFSETQ. V gave up 0 bases and J gave up 6 bases, with 18 bases separating them. There are 16 residues in the CDR3. CDR3 in amino acids: CASSLAPQGIGAEAFF. The CDR3 bases are TGCGCCAGCAGCTTGGCCCCACAGGGAATCGGAGCTGAAGCTTTCTTT.

V and J are TRBV14 and TRBJ2-5; D gene ambiguous. This CDR3 comprises 14 residues. The germline V gene has CDR1 SGHDN and CDR2 FVKESK. V lost 2 bases to trimming and J lost 5 bases, with 12 bases between them. CDR3 protein: CASSQIGPGETQYF. The CDR3, as DNA: TGTGCCAGCAGCCAAATTGGCCCCGGGGAGACCCAGTACTTC. Looking up the rest from reference TRBV14 and TRBJ2-5 gives the full variable domain: EAGVTQFPSHSVIEKGQTVTLRCDPISGHDNLYWYRRVMGKEIKFLLHFVKESKQDESGMPNNRFLAERTGGTYSTLKVQPAELEDSGVYFCASSQIGPGETQYFGPGTRLLVL.

The CDR3 coding sequence is TGTGCCAGCAGCTTAGTGGTAGGCAGGGCTGGCAATCAGCCCCAGCATTTT. Protein: CASSLVVGRAGNQPQHF. J is TRBJ1-5 and V is TRBV7-2, with TRBD1 as a possible D gene (5 bases). Per germline, CDR1 SGHTA and CDR2 FQGNSA. CDR3 length equals 17 residues. V lost 1 base to trimming and J lost 2 bases, with 15 bases between them.

J is TRBJ2-2 and V is TRBV28; D perhaps matches TRBD1 (5 bases). The V gene lost 1 base and the J gene lost 7 bases, with 13 bases spanning the gap. There are 15 residues in the CDR3. Germline V gene sequence: CDR1 MDHEN, CDR2 SYDVKM. The CDR3 loop is CASSLSDKWSGELFF. CDR3 in DNA: TGTGCCAGCAGTTTATCGGACAAGTGGAGCGGGGAGCTGTTTTTT.

This clone was counted a single time. The rearrangement links TRBV5-1 to TRBJ2-7; TRBD2 matches at 7 bases. Germline CDR1 reads SGHRS; CDR2 reads YFSETQ. Trimming took 3 bases from V and 5 from J; bases not matched to a gene: 5. The CDR3 sequence is 13 residues long. CDR3 coding DNA: TGCGCCAGCAGCTGGGGGGGAAAGAACGAGCAGTACTTC. Encoded protein: CASSWGGKNEQYF. The full variable domain, rest sourced from reference TRBV5-1 and TRBJ2-7, is KAGVTQTPRYLIKTRGQQVTLSCSPISGHRSVSWYQQTPGQGLQFLFEYFSETQRNKGNFPGRFSGRQFSNSRSEMNVSTLELGDSALYLCASSWGGKNEQYFGPGTRLTVT.

The chain carries TRBV18 and TRBJ2-7, with D possibly TRBD2 on 6 matching bases. Germline V gene data show CDR1 as KGHSH and CDR2 as LQKENI. Trimming cost V 6 bases and J 3 bases, with 15 bases left between them. This CDR3 is built from 14 residues. CDR3 DNA sequence: TGTGCCAGCTCGCAAGTTAGCGGAAACTACGAGCAGTACTTC. As protein: CASSQVSGNYEQYF. The full variable domain, in which reference TRBV18 and TRBJ2-7 provide the parts outside the CDR3, is NAGVMQNPRHLVRRRGQEARLRCSPMKGHSHVYWYRQLPEEGLKFMVYLQKENIIDESGMPKERFSAEFPKEGPSILRIQQVVRGDSAAYFCASSQVSGNYEQYFGPGTRLTVT.

The chain couples TRBV2 to TRBJ1-2; TRBD1 matches at 12 bases. J gave up 8 bases and V 4 bases, and 8 bases lay outside the gene matches. There are 15 residues in the CDR3. Germline V lookup: CDR1 SNHLY, CDR2 FYNNEI. In DNA, the CDR3 is TGTGCCAGCAGTGTCCTGGGACAGGGGGCTCGAGGCTACACCTTC. This sequence encodes CASSVLGQGARGYTF.

J is TRBJ2-2 and V is TRBV4-3, with D perhaps matching TRBD2 (5 bases). Between the trimmed V and J ends, which lost 1 base and 8 bases, there was a span of 8 bases. This CDR3 has 13 residues. Germline CDR1 is LGHNA and CDR2 is YSLEER. CDR3 sequence reads: CASSQGTGGELFF. DNA for the CDR3: TGCGCCAGCAGCCAAGGGACTGGAGGGGAGCTGTTTTTT.

This rearrangement joins TRBV6-1 to TRBJ2-7; D is unclear. V lost 1 base to trimming and J lost 2 bases, with 12 bases between them. CDR1 is MNHNS and CDR2 is SASEGT in the germline V gene. This CDR3 spans 15 amino acids. CDR3 nucleotides: TGTGCCAGCAGTGAAGTATCAGAAAGCGCCTACGAGCAGTACTTC. Translating gives CASSEVSESAYEQYF.

The chain joins TRBV6-4 to TRBJ1-5; D is ambiguous. Trimming cost V 8 bases and J 2 bases, with 13 bases left between them. The CDR3 consists of 14 residues. Per germline, CDR1 MRHNA and CDR2 SNTAGT. This CDR3 reads CASAVAVGNQPQHF. The CDR3 region has the DNA TGTGCCAGCGCTGTCGCGGTGGGCAATCAGCCCCAGCATTTT.

The rearrangement links TRBV19 to TRBJ1-5, with 9 bases aligning to TRBD1. Germline V gene sequence: CDR1 LNHDA, CDR2 SQIVND (reference sequence). After removal of 1 base from V and 1 base from J, the junction contained 5 bases not matched to a gene. This CDR3 has 17 amino acids. CDR3: CASSIGRTGASNQPQHF. CDR3 nucleotide sequence: TGTGCCAGTAGTATAGGACGGACAGGGGCGAGCAATCAGCCCCAGCATTTT.